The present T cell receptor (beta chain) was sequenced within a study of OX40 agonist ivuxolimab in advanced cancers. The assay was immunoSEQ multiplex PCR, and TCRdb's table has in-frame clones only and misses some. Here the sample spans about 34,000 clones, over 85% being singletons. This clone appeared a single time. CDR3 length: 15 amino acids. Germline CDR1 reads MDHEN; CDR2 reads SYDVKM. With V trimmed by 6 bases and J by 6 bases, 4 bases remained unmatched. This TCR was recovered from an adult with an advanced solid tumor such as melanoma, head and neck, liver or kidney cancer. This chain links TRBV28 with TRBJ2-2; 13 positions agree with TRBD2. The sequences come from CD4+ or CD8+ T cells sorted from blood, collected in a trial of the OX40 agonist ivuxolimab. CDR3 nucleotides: TGTGCCAGCAGCACTAGCGGGAGGGCCTCCGGGGAGCTGTTTTTT. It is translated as CASSTSGRASGELFF.